The 24 T cell receptor beta chains in this list originate from one sample, sequenced in a study of blood T cell repertoires in COVID-19. Method: immunoSEQ multiplex PCR; TCRdb's copy keeps in-frame clones and lacks some. The sample includes roughly 200,000 clones, roughly 84% seen only once; the top ten take approximately 7.3%. Sequenced sample: PBMCs or T cells enriched from blood (not recorded which). These receptors all come from a man aged 25 to 40 in a cohort exposed to, infected with or recovered from COVID-19 (not recorded which).

The chain uses TRBV27 and TRBJ1-3; D might be TRBD1 (5 bases). The germline gives CDR1 MNHEY, CDR2 SMNVEV (reference sequence). This CDR3 spans 14 amino acids. Deletions cut 3 bases from V and 4 bases from J, with 10 bases between. Here the CDR3 reads CASSFGGVGNTIYF. CDR3 DNA sequence: TGTGCCAGCAGTTTCGGAGGGGTCGGAAACACCATATATTTT.

The chain employs TRBV7-9 and TRBJ1-5, with D hard to call. The CDR3 is 14 residues long. Germline V gene lookup returns CDR1 SEHNR and CDR2 FQNEAQ (reference sequence). The V end lost 0 bases, the J end lost 11 bases, and 14 bases lay between the germline ends. The chain's CDR3 is CASSLAEGSGSQHF. Here the CDR3 DNA reads TGTGCCAGCAGCTTAGCTGAGGGATCCGGCTCCCAGCATTTT. Full variable domain (remainder filled in from reference TRBV7-9 and TRBJ1-5): DTGVSQNPRHKITKRGQNVTFRCDPISEHNRLYWYRQTLGQGPEFLTYFQNEAQLEKSRLLSDRFSAERPKGSFSTLEIQRTEQGDSAMYLCASSLAEGSGSQHFGDGTRLSIL.

The chain combines TRBV3-1 (or the pseudogene TRBV3-2) with TRBJ2-5; 14 bases align to TRBD2. The CDR3 totals 18 residues. CDR1 and CDR2 (germline): LGHDT, YNNKEL (reference sequence). With V trimmed by 4 bases and J by 3 bases, 10 bases remained unmatched. DNA of the CDR3: TGTGCCAGCAGCCTGGGACTAGCGGGAGAGGGAGAGAAAGAGACCCAGTACTTC. Amino acid sequence: CASSLGLAGEGEKETQYF.

The chain carries TRBV3-1 (or the pseudogene TRBV3-2) and TRBJ2-7, with D hard to call. Trimming took 1 base from V and 4 from J, leaving 8 bases between them. The CDR3 is made up of 13 amino acids. Germline loops: CDR1 LGHDT, CDR2 YNNKEL (reference sequence). The CDR3, as DNA: TGTGCCAGCAGCCAAGGTACCCTATACGAGCAGTACTTC. Protein: CASSQGTLYEQYF.

This clone was found once. The chain recombines TRBV11-2 with TRBJ1-2; maybe TRBD1 (5 bases). CDR1 is SGHAT and CDR2 is FQNNGV in the germline V gene. The CDR3 has 14 residues. V gave up 2 bases and J gave up 7 bases, with 14 bases separating them. CDR3 loop: CASSLIGGDGGYTF. The CDR3 DNA is TGTGCCAGCAGCTTAATCGGGGGGGATGGTGGCTACACCTTC.

V gene TRBV19 combines with J gene TRBJ1-5; D is uncertain. The ends were cut back, 1 base at V and 2 bases at J, with 9 bases in the middle. Germline V gives CDR1 LNHDA, CDR2 SQIVND (reference sequence). The CDR3 covers 15 residues. The chain's CDR3 is CASSIGQVGNQPQHF. The CDR3 region has the DNA TGTGCCAGTAGTATAGGGCAGGTGGGCAATCAGCCCCAGCATTTT.

The chain combines TRBV19 with TRBJ1-1; weak D call: TRBD1 (5 bases). CDR3 size: 14 residues. Trimming cost V 7 bases and J 1 base, with 13 bases left between them. Germline V lookup: CDR1 LNHDA, CDR2 SQIVND (reference sequence). The CDR3 sequence: CASTETGANTEAFF. CDR3 DNA: TGTGCCAGTACCGAAACTGGGGCGAACACTGAAGCTTTCTTT.

The chain is built from TRBV7-2 and TRBJ1-6, with TRBD1 identical over 7 bases. The germline V gene encodes CDR1 SGHTA and CDR2 FQGNSA. The CDR3 length is 14 residues. V shed 6 bases, J shed 10 bases, and the junction held 9 bases outside the gene matches. The CDR3 protein is CASRRGQLLSPLHF. In DNA form, the CDR3 reads TGTGCCAGCAGACGGGGACAGCTCCTCTCACCCCTCCACTTT.

The chain employs TRBV9 and TRBJ2-4, with 10 positions matching TRBD2. Germline CDR1 is SGDLS and CDR2 is YYNGEE. This CDR3 contains 15 residues. J lost 7 bases, V lost 0 bases, and 4 bases had no gene match. The CDR3 DNA is TGTGCCAGCAGCGTAGGAGCGGGAGGGCCTAACATTCAGTACTTC. Amino acids: CASSVGAGGPNIQYF.

The chain has TRBV19 and TRBJ1-1; a possible D gene is TRBD1 (5 bases). Germline CDR1 is LNHDA and CDR2 is SQIVND (reference sequence). This CDR3 has 15 amino acids. V shed 0 bases and J shed 0 bases, with 8 bases lying between them. The DNA of the CDR3 is TGTGCCAGTAGTATAGAGGCCAGGGTGAACACTGAAGCTTTCTTT. It yields the protein CASSIEARVNTEAFF. Supplemented by reference TRBV19 and TRBJ1-1, the full variable domain reads DGGITQSPKYLFRKEGQNVTLSCEQNLNHDAMYWYRQDPGQGLRLIYYSQIVNDFQKGDIAEGYSVSREKKESFPLTVTSAQKNPTAFYLCASSIEARVNTEAFFGQGTRLTVV.

The genes are TRBV7-9 and TRBJ1-2; D call uncertain. V was clipped by 3 bases and J by 8 bases, with 13 bases between them. The V gene's germline CDR1 is SEHNR and CDR2 FQNEAQ (reference sequence). The CDR3 covers 13 residues. The CDR3 sequence: CASSLIATEGYTF. The CDR3 bases are TGTGCCAGCAGCTTGATAGCCACTGAGGGCTACACCTTC. The entire variable domain, with the rest obtained from reference TRBV7-9 and TRBJ1-2, is as follows: DTGVSQNPRHKITKRGQNVTFRCDPISEHNRLYWYRQTLGQGPEFLTYFQNEAQLEKSRLLSDRFSAERPKGSFSTLEIQRTEQGDSAMYLCASSLIATEGYTFGSGTRLTVV.

J is TRBJ2-7 and V is TRBV18, with TRBD1 matching 9 bases. CDR3 size: 15 residues. Germline V lookup: CDR1 KGHSH, CDR2 LQKENI. V shed 4 bases, J shed 3 bases, and the junction held 7 bases outside the gene matches. The CDR3: CASSLGTGQGYEQYF. DNA for the CDR3: TGTGCCAGCTCACTAGGGACAGGGCAAGGCTACGAGCAGTACTTC.

V is TRBV6-5 and J is TRBJ1-2, with a possible D match to TRBD1 (6 bases). Trimming pared 8 bases from V and 5 bases from J, leaving 15 bases between. The length of the CDR3 is 13 residues. Germline CDR1 reads MNHEY; CDR2 reads SVGAGI. The CDR3: CASAAGATYGYTF. The CDR3 bases are TGTGCCAGCGCGGCAGGGGCGACGTATGGCTACACCTTC.

This sequence joins TRBV9 and TRBJ2-6, with D possibly being TRBD2 (5 bases). The germline V gene has CDR1 SGDLS and CDR2 YYNGEE. The CDR3 is 16 amino acids. V shed 3 bases and J shed 0 bases, with 10 bases lying between them. The CDR3 reads CASSERRGSGANVLTF. Written as DNA, the CDR3 is TGTGCCAGCAGCGAACGACGGGGCTCTGGGGCCAACGTCCTGACTTTC.

V gene TRBV28 combines with J gene TRBJ2-1, with 15 positions matching TRBD2. Per germline, CDR1 MDHEN and CDR2 SYDVKM. This CDR3 is 18 amino acids long. The ends lost 6 bases at V and 6 bases at J; junction bases unmatched: 12. The CDR3 sequence is CASSRSGLAGGPPNEQFF. In DNA, the CDR3 is TGTGCCAGCAGCCGAAGTGGACTAGCGGGAGGGCCCCCCAATGAGCAGTTCTTC. Full variable domain (remainder filled in from reference TRBV28 and TRBJ2-1): DVKVTQSSRYLVKRTGEKVFLECVQDMDHENMFWYRQDPGLGLRLIYFSYDVKMKEKGDIPEGYSVSREKKERFSLILESASTNQTSMYLCASSRSGLAGGPPNEQFFGPGTRLTVL.

The chain is built from TRBV6-5 and TRBJ2-3; TRBD1 matches 8 bases. Germline loops: CDR1 MNHEY, CDR2 SVGAGI. With V trimmed by 10 bases and J by 8 bases, 5 bases remained unmatched. The CDR3 has 11 residues. CDR3 in amino acids: CANQGAGTQYF. The CDR3 bases are TGTGCCAACCAGGGGGCGGGTACGCAGTATTTT.

This chain connects TRBV6-1 to TRBJ2-4, with D maybe TRBD1 (5 bases). CDR3 length: 16 amino acids. V was trimmed by 3 bases and J by 1 base, leaving 13 bases between them. The germline V gene has CDR1 MNHNS and CDR2 SASEGT. The CDR3 coding sequence is TGTGCCAGCAGTGAGCAGGGTCAGGCGGCCAAAAACATTCAGTACTTC. The encoded protein is CASSEQGQAAKNIQYF.

The gene calls are TRBV29-1 and TRBJ1-1, with TRBD1 matching 7 bases. V lost 6 bases and J lost 2; bases outside the gene matches: 3. The CDR3 totals 12 residues. Germline V gene data show CDR1 as SQVTM and CDR2 as ANQGSEA. The CDR3 region is CSVGDRNTEAFF. In DNA, the CDR3 is TGCAGCGTAGGGGACAGAAACACTGAAGCTTTCTTT. The full variable domain, with the rest looked up from reference TRBV29-1 and TRBJ1-1, is SAVISQKPSRDICQRGTSLTIQCQVDSQVTMMFWYRQQPGQSLTLIATANQGSEATYESGFVIDKFPISRPNLTFSTLTVSNMSPEDSSIYLCSVGDRNTEAFFGQGTRLTVV.

The genes are TRBV6-1 and TRBJ1-4; D perhaps matches TRBD1 (5 bases). V lost 3 bases to trimming and J lost 0 bases, with 20 bases between them. CDR3 length equals 19 residues. CDR1 and CDR2 from the germline V gene are MNHNS and SASEGT. The CDR3 DNA is TGTGCCAGCAGTGAGGGGCGACAGCATCCGTCTGCAACTAATGAAAAACTGTTTTTT. As protein: CASSEGRQHPSATNEKLFF.

This clone showed up just a few times. The rearrangement joins TRBV28 to TRBJ1-2, with D tentatively TRBD1 (6 bases). The CDR3 runs 15 residues. Looked up from germline, CDR1 is MDHEN and CDR2 is SYDVKM. V was clipped by 7 bases and J by 8 bases, with 23 bases between them. CDR3 protein: CASIFLKQGIWGYTF. The CDR3 bases are TGTGCCAGCATCTTCTTAAAACAGGGTATCTGGGGCTACACCTTC.

This chain links TRBV28 with TRBJ1-1; 9 bases are shared with TRBD1. Germline-derived CDR1 and CDR2 are MDHEN and SYDVKM. This CDR3 is 17 amino acids long. Germline trimming cut 1 base from V and 0 bases from J; bases unmatched to any gene: 6. The CDR3 DNA is TGTGCCAGCAGTTTATCGGGACAGGGACCTTTGAACACTGAAGCTTTCTTT. Its translation: CASSLSGQGPLNTEAFF.

CDR3 loop: CASSLQPGLNTEAFF. CDR3 DNA: TGTGCCAGCAGCTTACAGCCAGGCCTGAACACTGAAGCTTTCTTT. The chain links TRBV7-3 to TRBJ1-1; D gene ambiguous. This CDR3 region has 15 residues. CDR1 and CDR2 from the germline V gene are SGHTA and FQGTGA. The V gene lost 2 bases and the J gene lost 0 bases, with 10 bases spanning the gap.

This chain uses TRBV14 with TRBJ2-3; 7 nucleotides line up with TRBD1. This CDR3 spans 14 amino acids. The V segment lost 5 bases and the J segment 5 bases; nucleotides outside the gene matches: 7. Germline CDR1 is SGHDN and CDR2 is FVKESK. The CDR3 here is CASSYDRARDTQYF. CDR3 coding DNA: TGTGCCAGCAGCTACGACAGGGCTAGAGATACGCAGTATTTT. Combining the CDR3 with reference TRBV14 and TRBJ2-3 gives the whole variable domain EAGVTQFPSHSVIEKGQTVTLRCDPISGHDNLYWYRRVMGKEIKFLLHFVKESKQDESGMPNNRFLAERTGGTYSTLKVQPAELEDSGVYFCASSYDRARDTQYFGPGTRLTVL.

J is TRBJ1-2 and V is TRBV2; 7 nucleotides line up with TRBD1. Germline CDR1 reads SNHLY; CDR2 reads FYNNEI. The CDR3 sequence is 12 residues long. Trimming cost V 6 bases and J 6 bases; bases outside gene matches: 4. The CDR3 DNA sequence: TGTGCCAGCAGCGGACAGGAGGATGGCTACACCTTC. It codes for CASSGQEDGYTF. The full variable domain, its missing parts supplied by reference TRBV2 and TRBJ1-2, is EPEVTQTPSHQVTQMGQEVILRCVPISNHLYFYWYRQILGQKVEFLVSFYNNEISEKSEIFDDQFSVERPDGSNFTLKIRSTKLEDSAMYFCASSGQEDGYTFGSGTRLTVV.